This T cell receptor (beta chain) was profiled in a study of CD8 T cells in Susac syndrome (dated by TCRdb to the late 2010s). Context from the whole study: Whether CD8+ T cell activation and differentiation in Susac syndrome was antigen driven was tested using repertoire sequencing. The study compared CD8+ T cell repertoire clonality among roughly eleven healthy donors, around 14 Susac syndrome patients and 15 multiple sclerosis patients.

What the work shows at the level of the full study, not this receptor alone: The TCR sequencing and HLA analysis was acknowledged to have included a relatively small number of individuals.

RNA was extracted with the RNeasy kit and roughly 0.45 to 1 ug was reverse transcribed using random hexamers. The immunoSEQ multiplex PCR assay, which covers 54 Vbeta and 13 Jbeta segments, was used to amplify TCR beta CDR3 regions. Bias from PCR amplification was corrected by using a synthetic template baseline for primer optimization and for computational correction. The original methods were these. Reads were assigned to V, D and J genes according to IMGT and analyzed in immunoSEQ Analyzer, with only productive sequences retained. Clonality was computed as one minus Shannon entropy normalized by log2 of the number of productive unique sequences. Public and private clones were assessed among the 100 most prevalent clones of each patient and control. Susac-specific clones were defined as absent from healthy and MS cohorts, 1052 published viral clones and other ImmuneACCESS disease sequences. Clones were called with MiXCR by TCRdb after fastp trimmed the public reads at Q25, and only in-frame beta chains were retained. Rows with a matching CDR3 protein are joined into one entry that keeps the most common DNA and genes. None of the V and J calls come from the authors' own analysis; TCRdb made them. For this sample the table gives under 200,000 distinct CDR3 sequences, of which around 96% were detected only once. 0.15% to 0.2% of the sample is taken by the ten largest.

High-throughput TCR beta sequencing profiled peripheral blood CD8+ and CD4+ T cells from healthy donors, Susac syndrome patients and multiple sclerosis patients. Treatment-naive patients with stable or active relapsing-remitting disease fulfilling revised McDonald criteria were used as multiple sclerosis controls. CD8+ TEMRA cells were enriched by FACS, while bulk CD8+ and CD4+ T cells were purified by magnetic negative isolation. Blood was drawn into EDTA tubes, processed within 24 hours, and PBMCs were isolated by density gradient centrifugation. PBMCs destined for TCR sequencing were cryopreserved in liquid nitrogen and later thawed in a 37 °C water bath. A purity of at least 90% was achieved for sorted or isolated CD4+, CD8+ and CD8+ TEMRA cells. The CDR3 has 15 amino acids, counting the end cysteine and phenylalanine. The CDR3 DNA has 45 bases and is translated from base 1. V and J are trimmed by 6 bases and 0 bases, and the gene matches miss 6 bases of the junction.

A word on this clonotype: The target of this receptor is not known. There are no base qualities to consult, and no much larger clone falls within one base.

The chain links TRBV23-1 with TRBJ1-1, and 8 junction bases match TRBD1. TRBV23-1 is filed as an ORF, its function uncertain. Sequenced input: CD8+ T cells from PBMCs. This clonotype originated in a human donor with multiple sclerosis. In nucleotides, the sequence is TGCGCCAGCAGGAAGAAACAGGGGGTGAACACTGAAGCTTTCTTT. The resulting protein is CASRKKQGVNTEAFF.